Below are 6 T cell receptor delta chains sequenced from a single sample in a study of gamma-delta chains in newborns, infants, children. TCRdb reprocessed the reads using CATT. The sample has 5,000 to 7,000 delta-chain clones, around 2.5% seen once. Sequencing was carried out using blood. The receptors shown here come from a child who was a newborn, infant or young child, either healthy, febrile or measles-vaccinated (not recorded which).

In this sample, this clone turned up a few times. A read error may be the cause here, since a much bigger clone is one base away. The V gene is TRDV2, the J gene TRDJ3, with 9 nucleotides matching TRDD3. The CDR3 contains 19 residues. Germline V gene data show CDR1 as GEAIGNYY and CDR2 as EKD. In DNA, the CDR3 is TGTGCCCGTGACCCTACTGGGGGACTAAGCTCCTGGGACACCCGACAGATGTTTTTC. It encodes CARDPTGGLSSWDTRQMFF.

This clone is deemed medium-sized (0.01 to 0.1%). The CDR3 region has the DNA TGTGCCTGTGACAGTACTGGGGGCCGATCCTGGGACACCCGACAGATGTTTTTC. Translated, it gives CACDSTGGRSWDTRQMFF. This chain links TRDV2 with TRDJ3; the match to TRDD3 covers 8 bases. Germline values: CDR1 GEAIGNYY, CDR2 EKD. The junction had 6 bases not matched to a gene; V was cut back by 2 bases and J by 1 base. The CDR3 contains 18 residues.

This clone occurred a few times. The junction and the germline gene differ at one end; a read error may be behind it. This chain uses TRDV2 with TRDJ3; 11 positions match TRDD3. The length of the CDR3 is 19 residues. Per the germline V gene, CDR1 is GEAIGNYY and CDR2 is EKD. The CDR3 spells CACNTWGIHRPWDTRQMFF. The CDR3 DNA follows: TGTGCCTGTAACACCTGGGGGATACACCGCCCCTGGGACACCCGACAGATGTTTTTC.

A remark on this clone: This DNA translates differently at residue 9 from the TCRdb protein, which is that of a much larger clone; a read error is likely, and the protein shown is the DNA's own translation. This rearrangement joins TRDV2 to TRDJ3, with 8 bases lining up with TRDD3. The CDR3 spans 18 residues. The junction had 3 bases not matched to a gene; V was cut back by 0 bases and J by 0 bases. Germline values: CDR1 GEAIGNYY, CDR2 EKD. CDR3 DNA: TGTGCCTGTGACACCTACTGGGGGGGCTCCTGGGACACCCGACAGATGTTTTTC. Translated: CACDTYWGGSWDTRQMFF.

The V gene is TRDV2, the J gene TRDJ3; 13 bases match TRDD3. CDR1 and CDR2 from the germline V gene are GEAIGNYY and EKD. The J segment lost 3 bases and the V segment lost 4 bases, leaving 5 bases of the junction unmatched. This CDR3 is built from 18 residues. The CDR3 sequence is CACDLLGDTNWDTRQMFF. The DNA for the CDR3 is TGTGCCTGTGATCTACTGGGGGATACGAACTGGGACACCCGACAGATGTTTTTC.

By sample share, this clone is medium-sized. Possible read error: a much larger clone is one base away. This specimen includes other DNA sequences encoding the same CDR3. The chain uses TRDV2 and TRDJ1, with 13 bases aligning to TRDD3. In germline, CDR1 is GEAIGNYY, CDR2 EKD. The V and J ends lost 1 base and 0 bases, in that order; junction bases with no gene match: 1. The CDR3 consists of 16 residues. The CDR3 spells CACDTLGDTYTDKLIF. The DNA for the CDR3 is TGTGCCTGTGACACACTGGGGGATACGTACACCGATAAACTCATCTTT.